This passage covers 20 T cell receptor beta chains from one sample sequenced in a study of shared clonotypes between healthy human individuals. The method was immunoSEQ multiplex PCR; TCRdb's version includes in-frame clones alone and lacks a portion of them. The data contain under 1,900,000 clones, 98% of them singletons. The sample was naive CD4+ T cells sorted from blood. Subset here: CD45RA+ positively selected. The receptors were sampled from a man aged 25 to 40 in good health.

The rearrangement links TRBV18 to TRBJ2-1, with 11 bases aligning to TRBD2. The ends lost 3 bases at V and 6 bases at J; junction bases unmatched: 7. In germline, CDR1 is KGHSH, CDR2 LQKENI. This CDR3 has 16 residues. The CDR3 bases are TGTGCCAGCTCACCTTTAGCGGGAGGGATTCTCAATGAGCAGTTCTTC. Amino acid sequence: CASSPLAGGILNEQFF.

CDR3 sequence (DNA): TGTGCCAGCAGTGAAGGTATCGGGACGAGTGTGACCCAGTACTTC. It yields the protein CASSEGIGTSVTQYF. The genes are TRBV6-1 and TRBJ2-5; D possibly matches TRBD1 or TRBD2 (5 bases each). Germline assignment: CDR1 MNHNS and CDR2 SASEGT. With 1 base removed from V and 7 bases from J, the gap between germline ends came to 16 bases. The CDR3 is 15 amino acids.

The rearrangement links TRBV28 to TRBJ2-6; 8 bases match TRBD1. Losses at the gene ends were 4 bases for V and 2 bases for J; bases not matched to a gene: 7. CDR1 is MDHEN and CDR2 is SYDVKM in the germline V gene. The CDR3 contains 17 residues. Here the CDR3 DNA reads TGTGCCAGCAGTTCAGGACAGGGATTTCCTGGGGCCAACGTCCTGACTTTC. This sequence encodes CASSSGQGFPGANVLTF.

This clone was recorded once. The chain has TRBV7-2 and TRBJ2-1; D is possibly TRBD1 (5 bases). The germline V gene has CDR1 SGHTA and CDR2 FQGNSA. CDR3 length: 13 amino acids. The ends were cut back, 6 bases at V and 2 bases at J, with 8 bases in the middle. The CDR3 DNA reads TGTGCCAGCAGAGGGGATACCTACAATGAGCAGTTCTTC. Its translation is CASRGDTYNEQFF.

The rearrangement uses TRBV2 and TRBJ1-5; no definite D call. The CDR3 sequence is 12 residues long. With 0 bases removed from V and 10 bases from J, the gap between germline ends came to 7 bases. CDR1 and CDR2 (germline): SNHLY, FYNNEI. This chain's CDR3 is CASSEAGIPQHF. The CDR3 nucleotides are TGTGCCAGCAGTGAAGCCGGCATTCCCCAGCATTTT.

The rearrangement uses TRBV19 and TRBJ1-2; 9 bases match TRBD1. Germline CDR1 and CDR2: LNHDA and SQIVND (reference sequence). Trimming cost V 6 bases and J 6 bases; bases outside gene matches: 2. CDR3 length equals 12 residues. The CDR3 reads CASSGTGNGYTF. DNA of the CDR3: TGTGCCAGTAGCGGGACAGGGAATGGCTACACCTTC.

In its sample, this clone was seen once. The V and J genes are TRBV6-4 and TRBJ2-1; 7 nucleotides agree with TRBD1. With 4 bases clipped from V and 8 bases from J, the junction kept 11 bases outside the gene matches. The CDR3 totals 15 residues. From germline, CDR1 is MRHNA and CDR2 SNTAGT. The CDR3 region is CASSAGHRTGDEQFF. CDR3 in DNA: TGTGCCAGCAGTGCGGGACACCGAACAGGGGATGAGCAGTTCTTC.

V gene TRBV10-2 combines with J gene TRBJ1-5, with TRBD1 matching 10 bases. This CDR3 is built from 14 residues. Germline values: CDR1 WSHSY, CDR2 SAAADI. V shed 2 bases and J 6 bases; nucleotides not matched to a gene: 1. The DNA of the CDR3 is TGCGCCAGCAGTGAGGACAGGGGGCTTCAGCCCCAGCATTTT. Amino acid sequence: CASSEDRGLQPQHF.

The chain combines TRBV18 with TRBJ2-3; a weak D match, TRBD1 (5 bases). V was clipped by 1 base and J by 5 bases, with 10 bases between them. The CDR3 is made up of 14 amino acids. From germline, CDR1 is KGHSH and CDR2 LQKENI. The CDR3 DNA follows: TGTGCCAGCTCACCACTCTCACAGGTAGATACGCAGTATTTT. This codes for CASSPLSQVDTQYF.

To note about this clone: Different DNA sequences within this sample yield the same CDR3. V and J are TRBV5-1 and TRBJ2-1; D remains ambiguous. The V and J ends lost 0 bases and 8 bases respectively, with 3 bases between them. Per germline, CDR1 SGHRS and CDR2 YFSETQ. This CDR3 has 11 residues. CDR3 in DNA: TGCGCCAGCAGCTTGGATGATGAGCAGTTCTTC. It encodes CASSLDDEQFF.

The J gene is TRBJ2-3, the V gene TRBV6-5, with TRBD2 matching over 7 bases. The ends lost 11 bases at V and 5 bases at J; junction bases unmatched: 13. The CDR3 is 14 residues long. CDR1 is MNHEY and CDR2 is SVGAGI in the germline V gene. CDR3 residues: CAARTGLAVDTQYF. The CDR3, as DNA: TGTGCCGCCCGAACCGGGCTAGCGGTAGATACGCAGTATTTT.

The V and J genes are TRBV10-3 and TRBJ2-1, with TRBD2 identical over 7 bases. From germline, CDR1 is ENHRY and CDR2 SYGVKD. This CDR3 contains 15 residues. The trim removed 0 bases at V and 6 bases at J, leaving 5 bases unmatched. The CDR3 DNA sequence: TGTGCCATCAGTGAGTCGGCTAGCGGAGGCAATGAGCAGTTCTTC. This gives the protein CAISESASGGNEQFF.

The V and J genes are TRBV5-1 and TRBJ2-7; D may be TRBD1 (6 bases). CDR3 size: 18 residues. The V end was cut by 3 bases, the J end by 3 bases, with 25 bases between. Germline values: CDR1 SGHRS, CDR2 YFSETQ. The CDR3 loop reads CASSSATLEDRNLYEQYF. The CDR3 DNA is TGCGCCAGCAGCTCAGCTACTTTGGAAGACAGGAACCTCTACGAGCAGTACTTC. Full variable domain (rest looked up from reference TRBV5-1 and TRBJ2-7): KAGVTQTPRYLIKTRGQQVTLSCSPISGHRSVSWYQQTPGQGLQFLFEYFSETQRNKGNFPGRFSGRQFSNSRSEMNVSTLELGDSALYLCASSSATLEDRNLYEQYFGPGTRLTVT.

The chain combines TRBV6-1 with TRBJ1-2; D possibly corresponds to TRBD1 (6 bases). This CDR3 contains 13 residues. V was trimmed by 6 bases and J by 7 bases, leaving 15 bases between them. Germline V gene sequence: CDR1 MNHNS, CDR2 SASEGT. For the CDR3, the DNA is TGTGCCAGCAGATCGACAGGCTTGGGTGGCTACACCTTC. Its protein product is CASRSTGLGGYTF.

This chain uses TRBV5-1 with TRBJ2-3; either TRBD1 or TRBD2 may fit D (5 bases each). Per germline, CDR1 SGHRS and CDR2 YFSETQ. The CDR3 extends over 14 amino acids. V lost 7 bases and J 2 bases, leaving 14 bases between the germline ends. CDR3 region: CASGLGELTDTQYF. The CDR3 DNA reads TGCGCCAGCGGCCTGGGGGAGCTCACAGATACGCAGTATTTT.

The chain employs TRBV10-1 and TRBJ2-7, with TRBD2 matching over 10 bases. The V gene's germline CDR1 is WNHNN and CDR2 SYGVQD (reference sequence). This CDR3 comprises 14 residues. V lost 5 bases to trimming and J lost 6 bases; unmatched junction nucleotides: 7. CDR3 protein: CASSWTSGGGEQYF. The CDR3 nucleotides are TGCGCCAGCAGTTGGACTAGCGGAGGGGGCGAGCAGTACTTC.

The CDR3 region is CASSSGLAGPPRSYNEQFF. The CDR3 DNA is TGCGCCAGCAGCTCGGGACTAGCGGGACCCCCAAGGTCCTACAATGAGCAGTTCTTC. The V call is TRBV5-1, the J call TRBJ2-1; the match to TRBD2 covers 13 bases. The trim removed 3 bases at V and 1 base at J, leaving 10 bases unmatched. CDR1 is SGHRS and CDR2 is YFSETQ in the germline V gene. This CDR3 region has 19 residues.

This clone was seen once. The chain carries TRBV5-1 and TRBJ1-5; D is possibly TRBD1 (6 bases). Between the trimmed V and J ends, which lost 0 bases and 3 bases, there was a span of 16 bases. Germline V gives CDR1 SGHRS, CDR2 YFSETQ. The CDR3 sequence is 17 residues long. This CDR3 is CASSLAFGGRNNQPQHF. In nucleotides, the CDR3 is TGCGCCAGCAGCTTGGCTTTTGGGGGGCGAAACAATCAGCCCCAGCATTTT.

In this sample, this clone turned up once. J is TRBJ1-2 and V is TRBV6-1; unclear D gene. The CDR3 is 13 amino acids. Germline V CDR1 and CDR2: MNHNS, SASEGT. V was cut by 6 bases and J by 2 bases, with 10 bases left in between. In nucleotides, the CDR3 is TGTGCCAGCAGGGAGACTCAAAACTATGGCTACACCTTC. It translates to CASRETQNYGYTF.

In DNA, the CDR3 is TGTGCCAGCAGTTTATCGGGACACATGAGGGACACTGAAGCTTTCTTT. Encoded protein: CASSLSGHMRDTEAFF. V usage is TRBV28 and J usage is TRBJ1-1, with D possibly matching TRBD1 (6 bases). Germline lookup yields CDR1 MDHEN and CDR2 SYDVKM. Trimming left V 1 base short and J 3 bases short, with 15 bases between. The CDR3 length is 16 residues.